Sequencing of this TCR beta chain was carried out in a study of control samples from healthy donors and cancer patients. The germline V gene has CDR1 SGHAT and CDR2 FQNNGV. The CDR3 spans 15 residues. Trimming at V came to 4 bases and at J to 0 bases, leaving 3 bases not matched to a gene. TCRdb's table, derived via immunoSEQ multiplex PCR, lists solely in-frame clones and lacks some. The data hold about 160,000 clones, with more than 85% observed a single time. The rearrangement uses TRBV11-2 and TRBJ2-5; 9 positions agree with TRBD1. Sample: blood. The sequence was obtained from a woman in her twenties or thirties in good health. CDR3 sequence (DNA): TGTGCCAGCAGCTCGGGACAGGGTTACCAAGAGACCCAGTACTTC. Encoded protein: CASSSGQGYQETQYF.